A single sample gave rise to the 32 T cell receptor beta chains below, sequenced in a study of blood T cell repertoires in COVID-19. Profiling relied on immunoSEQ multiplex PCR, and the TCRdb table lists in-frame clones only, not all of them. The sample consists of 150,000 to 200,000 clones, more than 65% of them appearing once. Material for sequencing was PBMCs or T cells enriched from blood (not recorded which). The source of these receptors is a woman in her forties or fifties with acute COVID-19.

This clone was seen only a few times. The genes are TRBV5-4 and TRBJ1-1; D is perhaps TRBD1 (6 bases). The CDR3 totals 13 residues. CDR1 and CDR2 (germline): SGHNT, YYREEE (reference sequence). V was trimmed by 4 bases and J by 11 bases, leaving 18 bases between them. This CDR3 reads CASSRDTSKVAFF. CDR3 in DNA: TGTGCCAGCAGCCGGGACACGAGTAAGGTCGCTTTCTTT.

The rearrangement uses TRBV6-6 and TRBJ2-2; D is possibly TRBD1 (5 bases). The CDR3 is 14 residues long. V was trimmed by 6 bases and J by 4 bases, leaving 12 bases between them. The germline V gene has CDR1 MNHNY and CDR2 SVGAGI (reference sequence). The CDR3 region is CASRGQVTTGELFF. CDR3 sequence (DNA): TGTGCCAGCAGGGGGCAGGTGACCACCGGGGAGCTGTTTTTT.

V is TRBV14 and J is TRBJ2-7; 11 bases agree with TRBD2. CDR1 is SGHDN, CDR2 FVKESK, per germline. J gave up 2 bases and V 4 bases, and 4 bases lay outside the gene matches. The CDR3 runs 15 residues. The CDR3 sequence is CASSRGLAAPYEQYV. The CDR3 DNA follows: TGTGCCAGCAGCCGGGGACTAGCGGCTCCCTACGAGCAGTACGTC.

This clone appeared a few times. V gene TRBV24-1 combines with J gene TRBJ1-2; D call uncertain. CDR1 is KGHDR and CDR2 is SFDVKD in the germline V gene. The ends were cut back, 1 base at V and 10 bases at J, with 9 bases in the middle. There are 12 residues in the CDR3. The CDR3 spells CATSDFAGDYTF. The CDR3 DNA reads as TGTGCCACCAGTGATTTCGCCGGGGACTACACCTTC.

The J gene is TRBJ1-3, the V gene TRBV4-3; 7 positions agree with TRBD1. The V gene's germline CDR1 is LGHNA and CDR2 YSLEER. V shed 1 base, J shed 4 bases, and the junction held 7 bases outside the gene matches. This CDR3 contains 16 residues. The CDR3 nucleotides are TGCGCCAGCAGCCAAGGCCAGGGGGTGACGGGAAACACCATATATTTT. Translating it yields CASSQGQGVTGNTIYF.

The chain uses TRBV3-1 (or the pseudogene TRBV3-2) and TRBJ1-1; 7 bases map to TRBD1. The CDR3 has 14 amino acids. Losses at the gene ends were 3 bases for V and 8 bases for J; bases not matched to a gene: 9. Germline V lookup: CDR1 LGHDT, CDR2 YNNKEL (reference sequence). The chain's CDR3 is CASSHFAGTAEAFF. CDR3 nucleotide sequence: TGTGCCAGCAGCCATTTCGCCGGGACAGCCGAAGCTTTCTTT.

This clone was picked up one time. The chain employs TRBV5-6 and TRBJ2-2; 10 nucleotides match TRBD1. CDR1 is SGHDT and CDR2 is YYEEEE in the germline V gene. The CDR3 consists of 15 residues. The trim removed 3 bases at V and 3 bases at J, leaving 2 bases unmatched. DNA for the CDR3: TGTGCCAGCAGCTGGACAGGGGGGTACACCGGGGAGCTGTTTTTT. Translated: CASSWTGGYTGELFF. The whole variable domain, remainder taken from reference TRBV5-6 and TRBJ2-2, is DAGVTQSPTHLIKTRGQQVTLRCSPKSGHDTVSWYQQALGQGPQFIFQYYEEEERQRGNFPDRFSGHQFPNYSSELNVNALLLGDSALYLCASSWTGGYTGELFFGEGSRLTVL.

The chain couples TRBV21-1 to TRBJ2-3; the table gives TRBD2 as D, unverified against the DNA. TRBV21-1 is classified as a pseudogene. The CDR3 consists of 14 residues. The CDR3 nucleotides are TGTGCCAGCAGCAAAGCGAGTTCCACAGATACGCAGTATTTT. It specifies CASSKASSTDTQYF.

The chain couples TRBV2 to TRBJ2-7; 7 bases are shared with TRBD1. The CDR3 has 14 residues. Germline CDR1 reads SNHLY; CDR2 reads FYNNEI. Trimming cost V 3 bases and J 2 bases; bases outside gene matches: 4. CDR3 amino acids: CASSDRGLAYEQYV. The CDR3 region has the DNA TGTGCCAGCAGTGACAGGGGGTTAGCCTACGAGCAGTACGTC.

The DNA for the CDR3 is TGTGCCAGCAGTTTACTCCCGAACACCATATATTTT. It codes for CASSLLPNTIYF. The chain joins TRBV12-3 or TRBV12-4 to TRBJ1-3; D is unclear. The CDR3 has 12 residues. Between the trimmed V and J ends, which lost 2 bases and 7 bases, there was a span of 6 bases.

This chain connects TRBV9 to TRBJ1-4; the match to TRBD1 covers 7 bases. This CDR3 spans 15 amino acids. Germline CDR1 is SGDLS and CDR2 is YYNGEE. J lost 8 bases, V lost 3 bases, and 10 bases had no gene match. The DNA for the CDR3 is TGTGCCAGCAGCGCAAGCCGGGACAGAGGAGAAAAACTGTTTTTT. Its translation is CASSASRDRGEKLFF.

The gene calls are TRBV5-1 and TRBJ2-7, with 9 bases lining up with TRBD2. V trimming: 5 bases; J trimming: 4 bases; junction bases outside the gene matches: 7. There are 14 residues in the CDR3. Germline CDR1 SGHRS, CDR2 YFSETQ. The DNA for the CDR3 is TGCGCCAGCAGTATTGGGAGCGGGGGGTACGAGCAGTACGTC. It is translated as CASSIGSGGYEQYV.

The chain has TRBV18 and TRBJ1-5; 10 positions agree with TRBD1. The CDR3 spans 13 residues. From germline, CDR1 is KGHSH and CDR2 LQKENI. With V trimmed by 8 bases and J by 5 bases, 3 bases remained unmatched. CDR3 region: CASATGGDQPQHF. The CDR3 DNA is TGTGCCAGCGCGACAGGGGGCGATCAGCCCCAGCATTTT.

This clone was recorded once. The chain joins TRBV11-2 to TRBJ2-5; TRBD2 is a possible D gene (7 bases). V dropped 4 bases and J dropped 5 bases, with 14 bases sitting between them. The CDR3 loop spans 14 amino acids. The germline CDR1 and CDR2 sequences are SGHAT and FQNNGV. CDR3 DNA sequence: TGTGCCAGCAGCTCCCAAGGGGGGGATGAGACCCAGTACTTC. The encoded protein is CASSSQGGDETQYF.

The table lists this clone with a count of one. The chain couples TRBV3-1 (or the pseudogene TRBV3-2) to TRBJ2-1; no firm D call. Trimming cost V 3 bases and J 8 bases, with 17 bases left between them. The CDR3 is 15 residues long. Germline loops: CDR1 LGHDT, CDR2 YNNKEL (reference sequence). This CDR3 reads CASSHQPQAWDEQFF. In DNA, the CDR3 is TGTGCCAGCAGCCATCAACCCCAGGCTTGGGATGAGCAGTTCTTC.

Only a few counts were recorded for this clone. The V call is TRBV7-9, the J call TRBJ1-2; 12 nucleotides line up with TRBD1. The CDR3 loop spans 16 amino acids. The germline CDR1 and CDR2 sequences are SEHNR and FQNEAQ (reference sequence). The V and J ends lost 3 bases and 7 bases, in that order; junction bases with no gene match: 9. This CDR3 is CASSFLGQGAQLGYTF. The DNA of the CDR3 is TGTGCCAGCAGCTTCCTGGGACAGGGGGCGCAGCTTGGCTACACCTTC.

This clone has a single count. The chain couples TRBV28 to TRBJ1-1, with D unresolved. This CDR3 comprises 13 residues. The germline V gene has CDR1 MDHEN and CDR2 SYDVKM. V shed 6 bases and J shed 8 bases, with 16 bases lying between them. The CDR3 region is CASRSAFAPEAFF. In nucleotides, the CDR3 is TGTGCCAGCAGGAGTGCTTTCGCCCCCGAAGCTTTCTTT. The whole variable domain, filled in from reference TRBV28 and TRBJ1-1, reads DVKVTQSSRYLVKRTGEKVFLECVQDMDHENMFWYRQDPGLGLRLIYFSYDVKMKEKGDIPEGYSVSREKKERFSLILESASTNQTSMYLCASRSAFAPEAFFGQGTRLTVV.

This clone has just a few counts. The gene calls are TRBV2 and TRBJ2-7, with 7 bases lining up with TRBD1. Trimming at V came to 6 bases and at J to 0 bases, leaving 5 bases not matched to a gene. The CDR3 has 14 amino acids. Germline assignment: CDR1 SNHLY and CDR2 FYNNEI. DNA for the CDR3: TGTGCCAGCAGCCCCGGGGACAGCTCCTACGAGCAGTACGTC. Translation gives CASSPGDSSYEQYV.

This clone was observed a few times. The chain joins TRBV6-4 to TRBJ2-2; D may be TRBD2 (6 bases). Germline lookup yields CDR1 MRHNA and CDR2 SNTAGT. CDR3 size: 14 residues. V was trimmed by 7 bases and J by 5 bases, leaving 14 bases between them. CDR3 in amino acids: CASKVGGETGELFF. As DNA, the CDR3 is TGTGCCAGCAAAGTCGGGGGAGAAACCGGGGAGCTGTTTTTT.

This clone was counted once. CDR3 DNA: TGTGCCAGCACCTCGGAGTCACACGTC. Amino acid sequence: CASTSESHV. The rearrangement uses TRBV12-3 or TRBV12-4 and TRBJ2-7; no clear D gene. The CDR3 length is 9 residues.

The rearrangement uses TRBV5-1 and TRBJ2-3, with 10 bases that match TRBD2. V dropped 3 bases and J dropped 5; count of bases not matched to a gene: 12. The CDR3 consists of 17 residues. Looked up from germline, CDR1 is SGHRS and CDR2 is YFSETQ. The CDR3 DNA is TGCGCCAGCAGCTCGACTCTCAGCGGGGGGGCCGGAGATACGCAGTATTTT. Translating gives CASSSTLSGGAGDTQYF. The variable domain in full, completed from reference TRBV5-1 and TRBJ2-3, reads KAGVTQTPRYLIKTRGQQVTLSCSPISGHRSVSWYQQTPGQGLQFLFEYFSETQRNKGNFPGRFSGRQFSNSRSEMNVSTLELGDSALYLCASSSTLSGGAGDTQYFGPGTRLTVL.

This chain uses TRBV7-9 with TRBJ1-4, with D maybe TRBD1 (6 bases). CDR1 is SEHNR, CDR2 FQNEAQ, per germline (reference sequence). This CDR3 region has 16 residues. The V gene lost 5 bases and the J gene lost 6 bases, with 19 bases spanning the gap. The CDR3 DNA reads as TGTGCCAGCAGCCCCCGCCGCAGGGAGGGGGATGAAAAACTGTTTTTT. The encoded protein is CASSPRRREGDEKLFF.

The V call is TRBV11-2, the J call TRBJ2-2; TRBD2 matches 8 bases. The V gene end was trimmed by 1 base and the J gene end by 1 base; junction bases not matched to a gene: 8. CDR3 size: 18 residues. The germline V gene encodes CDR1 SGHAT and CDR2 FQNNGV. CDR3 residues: CASSLVAGLALNTGELFF. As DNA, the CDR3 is TGTGCCAGCAGCTTAGTCGCCGGACTAGCTTTGAACACCGGGGAGCTGTTTTTT. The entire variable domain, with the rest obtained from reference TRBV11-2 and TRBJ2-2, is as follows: EAGVAQSPRYKIIEKRQSVAFWCNPISGHATLYWYQQILGQGPKLLIQFQNNGVVDDSQLPKDRFSAERLKGVDSTLKIQPAKLEDSAVYLCASSLVAGLALNTGELFFGEGSRLTVL.

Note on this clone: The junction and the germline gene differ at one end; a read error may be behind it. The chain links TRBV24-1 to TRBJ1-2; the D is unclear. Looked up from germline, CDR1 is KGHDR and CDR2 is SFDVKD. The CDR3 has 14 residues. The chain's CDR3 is CATSVRDQNYGYSF. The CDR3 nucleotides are TGTGCCACCAGTGTCCGAGACCAAAACTATGGCTACTCCTTC.

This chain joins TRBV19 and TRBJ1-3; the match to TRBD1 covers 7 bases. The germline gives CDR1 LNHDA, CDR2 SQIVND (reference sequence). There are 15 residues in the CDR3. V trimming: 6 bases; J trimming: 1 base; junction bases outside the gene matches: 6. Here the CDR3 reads CASRFGTASGNTIYF. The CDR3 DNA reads TGTGCCAGTAGGTTTGGGACAGCTTCTGGAAACACCATATATTTT.

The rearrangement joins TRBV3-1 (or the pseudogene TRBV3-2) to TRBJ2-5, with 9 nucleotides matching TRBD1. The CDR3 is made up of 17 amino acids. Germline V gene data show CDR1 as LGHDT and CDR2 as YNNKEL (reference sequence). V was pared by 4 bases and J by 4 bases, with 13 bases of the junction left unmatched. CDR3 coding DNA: TGTGCCAGCAGCCGTATCGACAGGGGGGTCACCCTAGAGACCCAGTACTTC. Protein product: CASSRIDRGVTLETQYF.

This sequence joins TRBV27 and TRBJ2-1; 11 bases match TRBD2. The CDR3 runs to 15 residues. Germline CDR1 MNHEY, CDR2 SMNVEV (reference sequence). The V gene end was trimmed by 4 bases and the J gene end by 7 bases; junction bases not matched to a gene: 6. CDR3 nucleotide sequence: TGTGCCAGCAGTTCCGGGACTAGCGGTTCAAATGAGCAGTTCTTC. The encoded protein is CASSSGTSGSNEQFF.

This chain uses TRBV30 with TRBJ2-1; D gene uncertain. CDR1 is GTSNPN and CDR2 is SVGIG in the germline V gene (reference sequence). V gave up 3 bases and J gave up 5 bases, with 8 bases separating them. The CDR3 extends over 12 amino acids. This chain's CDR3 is CAWSGLNNEQFF. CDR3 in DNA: TGTGCCTGGAGCGGTCTAAACAATGAGCAGTTCTTC.

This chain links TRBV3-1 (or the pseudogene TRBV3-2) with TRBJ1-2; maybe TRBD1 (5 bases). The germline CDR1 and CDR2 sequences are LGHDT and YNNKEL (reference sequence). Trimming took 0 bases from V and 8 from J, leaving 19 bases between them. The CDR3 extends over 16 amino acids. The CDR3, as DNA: TGTGCCAGCAGCCAAGAATTGGGGCAGTTTTTGCGAGGCTACACCTTC. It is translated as CASSQELGQFLRGYTF.

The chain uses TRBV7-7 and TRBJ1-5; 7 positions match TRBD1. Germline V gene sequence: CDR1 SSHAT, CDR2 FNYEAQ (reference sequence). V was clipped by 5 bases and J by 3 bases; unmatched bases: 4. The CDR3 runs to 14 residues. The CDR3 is CASSATGNNQPQHF. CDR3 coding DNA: TGTGCCAGCAGCGCGACAGGGAACAATCAGCCCCAGCATTTT.

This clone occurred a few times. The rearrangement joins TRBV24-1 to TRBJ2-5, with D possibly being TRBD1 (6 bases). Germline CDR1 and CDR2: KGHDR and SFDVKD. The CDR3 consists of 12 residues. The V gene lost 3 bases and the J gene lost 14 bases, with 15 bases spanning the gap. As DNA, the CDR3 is TGTGCCACCAGTGATGTCGACAGGCCAAGATACTTC. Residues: CATSDVDRPRYF.

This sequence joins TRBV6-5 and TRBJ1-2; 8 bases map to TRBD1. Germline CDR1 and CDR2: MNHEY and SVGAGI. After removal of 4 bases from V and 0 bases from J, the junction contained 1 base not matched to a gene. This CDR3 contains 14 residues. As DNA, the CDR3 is TGTGCCAGCAGTTGGGGACAGGCTAACTATGGCTACACCTTC. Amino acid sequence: CASSWGQANYGYTF.